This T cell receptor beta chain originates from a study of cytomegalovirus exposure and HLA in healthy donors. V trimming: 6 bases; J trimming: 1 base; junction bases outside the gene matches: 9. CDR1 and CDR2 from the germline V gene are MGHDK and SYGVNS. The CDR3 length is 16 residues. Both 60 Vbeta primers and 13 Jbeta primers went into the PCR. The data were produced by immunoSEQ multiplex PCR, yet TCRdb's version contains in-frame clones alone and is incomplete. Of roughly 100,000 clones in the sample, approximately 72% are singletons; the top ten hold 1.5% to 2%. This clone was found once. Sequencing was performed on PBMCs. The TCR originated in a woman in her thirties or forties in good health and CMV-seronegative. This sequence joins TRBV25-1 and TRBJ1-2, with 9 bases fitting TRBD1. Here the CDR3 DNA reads TGTGCCAGCAGACCCACCGGGACAGGGAGTAACTATGGCTACACCTTC. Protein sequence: CASRPTGTGSNYGYTF.